The 9 T cell receptor beta chains below all came from one sample that was sequenced in a study of shared clonotypes between healthy human individuals. Naive CD8 cells, CD45RO-negative and positively selected for CCR7, excluded terminally differentiated effector memory CD45RA+ cells. The data were produced by immunoSEQ multiplex PCR, yet TCRdb's version contains in-frame clones alone and is incomplete. This table has about 2,200,000 clones, 85% to 95% appearing once. The specimen sequenced was naive CD8+ T cells from PBMCs. These receptors all stem from a man younger than 35 in good health. Some clones in this sample may be carry-over from other donors' samples.

J is TRBJ2-5 and V is TRBV5-6, with D perhaps matching TRBD2 (5 bases). CDR1 is SGHDT and CDR2 is YYEEEE in the germline V gene. Trimming pared 2 bases from V and 2 bases from J, leaving 16 bases between. CDR3 length: 16 residues. CDR3 sequence: CASSLSRAGYQETQYF. The CDR3 nucleotides read TGTGCCAGCAGCTTATCGAGGGCAGGTTATCAAGAGACCCAGTACTTC. Full variable domain (outside the CDR3, taken from reference TRBV5-6 and TRBJ2-5): DAGVTQSPTHLIKTRGQQVTLRCSPKSGHDTVSWYQQALGQGPQFIFQYYEEEERQRGNFPDRFSGHQFPNYSSELNVNALLLGDSALYLCASSLSRAGYQETQYFGPGTRLLVL.

The V call is TRBV15, the J call TRBJ2-7, with 8 bases matching TRBD1. Germline values: CDR1 LNHNV, CDR2 YYDKDF (reference sequence). V lost 0 bases to trimming and J lost 2 bases; unmatched junction nucleotides: 6. CDR3 length: 16 amino acids. The CDR3 nucleotides read TGTGCCACCAGCAGAGAAAGGACAGGGAGGACCTACGAGCAGTACTTC. Encoded protein: CATSRERTGRTYEQYF. Combining the CDR3 with reference TRBV15 and TRBJ2-7 gives the whole variable domain DAMVIQNPRYQVTQFGKPVTLSCSQTLNHNVMYWYQQKSSQAPKLLFHYYDKDFNNEADTPDNFQSRRPNTSFCFLDIRSPGLGDTAMYLCATSRERTGRTYEQYFGPGTRLTVT.

This clone was found once. The J gene is TRBJ2-7, the V gene TRBV7-9; D gene unclear. CDR3 length equals 12 residues. Germline CDR1 SEHNR, CDR2 FQNEAQ (reference sequence). With 4 bases removed from V and 5 bases from J, the gap between germline ends came to 9 bases. This chain's CDR3 is CASSWHGHEQYF. CDR3 DNA: TGTGCCAGCAGCTGGCATGGCCACGAGCAGTACTTC.

The chain is built from TRBV6-5 and TRBJ1-2; TRBD1 agrees at 8 bases. V was pared by 6 bases and J by 8 bases, with 8 bases of the junction left unmatched. CDR3 length equals 13 residues. The germline V gene has CDR1 MNHEY and CDR2 SVGAGI. As DNA, the CDR3 is TGTGCCAGCAGCCCGAGGACAGGGTTCGGCTACACCTTC. Its translation: CASSPRTGFGYTF.

This chain links TRBV27 with TRBJ2-3; D may be TRBD2 (6 bases). V lost 5 bases and J 0 bases, leaving 12 bases between the germline ends. The CDR3 runs to 15 residues. Germline V gene data show CDR1 as MNHEY and CDR2 as SMNVEV (reference sequence). CDR3 DNA: TGTGCCAGCAGTCTAGCGACGGGGAGCACAGATACGCAGTATTTT. This translates into CASSLATGSTDTQYF.

The chain recombines TRBV25-1 with TRBJ2-5; D gene unclear. The CDR3 totals 15 residues. Trimming removed 1 base at V and 3 bases at J, with 12 bases between. CDR1 is MGHDK and CDR2 is SYGVNS in the germline V gene. CDR3 residues: CASSEWLTKEETQYF. Written as DNA, the CDR3 is TGTGCCAGCAGTGAATGGTTAACGAAGGAAGAGACCCAGTACTTC.

The J gene is TRBJ2-7, the V gene TRBV25-1, with TRBD1 matching over 9 bases. The V and J ends lost 7 bases and 5 bases, in that order; junction bases with no gene match: 9. The length of the CDR3 is 14 residues. Germline V gene data show CDR1 as MGHDK and CDR2 as SYGVNS. The CDR3 DNA follows: TGTGCCAGCATTCCCGCCGGGACAGGGAACGAGCAGTACTTC. Translation: CASIPAGTGNEQYF.

This clone has only a few counts. V and J are TRBV2 and TRBJ1-1; D unclear. The germline V and J ends were trimmed by 6 bases and 6 bases, with 17 bases remaining between them. There are 14 residues in the CDR3. From germline, CDR1 is SNHLY and CDR2 FYNNEI. The CDR3 region is CASSSATYEPEAFF. For the CDR3, the DNA is TGTGCCAGCAGCTCTGCCACCTACGAACCTGAAGCTTTCTTT. The whole variable domain, filled in from reference TRBV2 and TRBJ1-1, reads EPEVTQTPSHQVTQMGQEVILRCVPISNHLYFYWYRQILGQKVEFLVSFYNNEISEKSEIFDDQFSVERPDGSNFTLKIRSTKLEDSAMYFCASSSATYEPEAFFGQGTRLTVV.

The rearrangement links TRBV27 to TRBJ1-4; 9 nucleotides line up with TRBD1. The CDR3 length is 14 residues. The V and J ends lost 5 bases and 8 bases, in that order; junction bases with no gene match: 6. CDR1 is MNHEY and CDR2 is SMNVEV in the germline V gene (reference sequence). As DNA, the CDR3 is TGTGCCAGCAGTGGACAGGGGTTTCGGGAAAAACTGTTTTTT. It specifies CASSGQGFREKLFF.